This T cell receptor (beta chain) was recorded in a study of blood T cell repertoires in COVID-19. About the study: There were acute and convalescent COVID-19 samples, and they came from the United States, Italy and Spain.

In terms of age and location, participants ranged from roughly 18 to 90 years and lived in 24 US areas. Clinical history as reported by participants underpinned cohort assignment. V was cut by 3 bases and J by 3 bases, with 26 bases left in between. CDR1 DFQATT and CDR2 SNEGSKA come from the germline V gene (reference sequence). There are 18 residues in the CDR3. Data came from immunoSEQ multiplex PCR; TCRdb stores just in-frame clones and leaves some out. The top ten clones hold 0.95% to 1.2% of a sample with 250,000 to 350,000 clones, 75% to 95% of them seen once. The origin of this receptor is a woman in her twenties or thirties who had recovered from COVID-19. The specimen was PBMCs or T cells enriched from blood (not recorded which). The chain carries TRBV20-1 and TRBJ2-5; D possibly corresponds to TRBD1 (5 bases). This CDR3 is CSASSLTYRTAGKETQYF. The CDR3 region has the DNA TGCAGTGCTAGTTCCCTCACCTACAGGACGGCCGGTAAAGAGACCCAGTACTTC.